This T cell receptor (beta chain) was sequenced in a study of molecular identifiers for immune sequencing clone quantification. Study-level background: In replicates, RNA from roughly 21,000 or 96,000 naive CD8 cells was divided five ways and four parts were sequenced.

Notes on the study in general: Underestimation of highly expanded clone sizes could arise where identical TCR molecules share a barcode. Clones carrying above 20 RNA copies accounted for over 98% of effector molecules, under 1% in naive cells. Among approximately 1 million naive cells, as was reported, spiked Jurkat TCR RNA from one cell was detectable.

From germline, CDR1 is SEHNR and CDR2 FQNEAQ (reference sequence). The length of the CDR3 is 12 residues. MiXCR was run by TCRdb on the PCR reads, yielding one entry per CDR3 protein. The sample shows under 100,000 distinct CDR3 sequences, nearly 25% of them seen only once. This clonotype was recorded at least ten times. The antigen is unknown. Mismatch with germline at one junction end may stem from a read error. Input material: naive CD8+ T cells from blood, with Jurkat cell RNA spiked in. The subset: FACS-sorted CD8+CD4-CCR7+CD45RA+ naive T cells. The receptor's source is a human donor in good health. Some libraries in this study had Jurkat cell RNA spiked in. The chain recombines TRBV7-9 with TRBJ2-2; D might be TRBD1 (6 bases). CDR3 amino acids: CASSFNRADRWF. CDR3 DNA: TGTGCCAGCAGCTTTAACCGGGCGGACAGATGGTTT.